The 7 T cell receptor beta chains in this list originate from one sample, sequenced in a study of blood T cell repertoires in COVID-19 (dated by TCRdb to between 2020 and 2021). The method was the immunoSEQ multiplex PCR assay. This immuneACCESS table, as held by TCRdb, lists in-frame sequences with V and J called but not all clones. Of the missing ones, under half trace to an unresolved V gene in checked studies; the others have no known cause. The sample contains roughly 200,000 clones, approximately 89% of them found a single time. 6.5% to 9% of the sample belongs to the ten largest clones. Sequenced sample: peripheral blood. These receptors were obtained from a woman aged 55-69 years with acute or convalescent COVID-19.

The genes are TRBV9 and TRBJ2-7; perhaps TRBD2 as D (5 bases). This CDR3 has 16 residues. The V and J ends lost 2 bases and 4 bases respectively, with 19 bases between them. The germline V gene encodes CDR1 SGDLS and CDR2 YYNGEE. DNA of the CDR3: TGTGCCAGCAGCGTCGACGTAGTAGCGTATTCATACGAGCAGTACTTC. Translated: CASSVDVVAYSYEQYF.

This clone was seen a single time. The CDR3 reads CASSLLGLAVGQDTQYF. In nucleotides, the CDR3 is TGTGCCAGCAGCTTGCTGGGACTAGCGGTCGGCCAAGATACGCAGTATTTT. The chain combines TRBV5-4 with TRBJ2-3, with 11 bases identical to TRBD2. This CDR3 region has 17 residues. CDR1 and CDR2 (germline): SGHNT, YYREEE (reference sequence). J gave up 5 bases and V 1 base, and 9 bases lay outside the gene matches.

This clone was seen a few times. The CDR3 is CASSERLAASTEQFF. The CDR3 DNA reads TGTGCCAGCAGTGAAAGACTAGCAGCCTCTACTGAGCAGTTCTTC. The chain joins TRBV6-1 to TRBJ2-1, with 7 bases fitting TRBD2. In germline, CDR1 is MNHNS, CDR2 SASEGT. The CDR3 covers 15 residues. V shed 2 bases, J shed 9 bases, and the junction held 10 bases outside the gene matches.

This chain connects TRBV5-1 to TRBJ2-1; D might be TRBD2 (6 bases). The V gene's germline CDR1 is SGHRS and CDR2 YFSETQ. The V and J ends lost 0 bases and 0 bases respectively, with 13 bases between them. The CDR3 is 17 amino acids. CDR3 region: CASSLAGVARSYNEQFF. The CDR3 region has the DNA TGCGCCAGCAGCTTGGCGGGGGTAGCCCGCTCCTACAATGAGCAGTTCTTC.

The gene calls are TRBV9 and TRBJ2-3; the D gene is possibly TRBD2 (5 bases). V lost 4 bases and J lost 4, with 16 bases in between. Germline V gene lookup returns CDR1 SGDLS and CDR2 YYNGEE. This CDR3 is 15 amino acids long. The CDR3 sequence is CASSPLAGRSDTQYF. In DNA form, the CDR3 reads TGTGCCAGCAGCCCCCTCGCGGGCCGGTCAGATACGCAGTATTTT.

The genes are TRBV2 and TRBJ1-2, with TRBD1 identical over 10 bases. The CDR3 is 15 amino acids. Germline trimming cut 6 bases from V and 7 bases from J; bases unmatched to any gene: 11. CDR1 is SNHLY and CDR2 is FYNNEI in the germline V gene. Here the CDR3 reads CASSLDPGQGFGYTF. In DNA form, the CDR3 reads TGTGCCAGCAGCTTAGATCCGGGACAGGGGTTTGGCTACACCTTC.

The chain employs TRBV7-9 and TRBJ1-4, with 8 bases identical to TRBD1. Trimming removed 7 bases from V and 7 bases from J; junction bases left unmatched: 8. Germline CDR1 is SEHNR and CDR2 is FQNEAQ (reference sequence). CDR3 length: 14 residues. CDR3 bases: TGTGCCAGCACAGGACAGGGAGTCTTTGAAAAACTGTTTTTT. As protein: CASTGQGVFEKLFF.